This is a list of T cell receptor beta chains from one sample in a study of T cell responses to AZD1222 COVID-19 vaccine. Sequenced by immunoSEQ multiplex PCR; TCRdb stores in-frame clones only, minus some. The table lists 100,000 to 130,000 clones, roughly 84% of them singletons. This specimen was peripheral blood, taken on day 0 of AZD1222 vaccination. The receptor set was obtained from an adult in good health. Each CDR3 is given with its conserved first and last residue. A D gene is named only where the DNA matches it firmly. Rows may omit the clone size; those that give it use once, few, many or a size class.

abundance,d_gene,len,v_gene,j_gene,CDR3nt,CDR3aa
.,.,21,TRBV21-1,TRBJ2-6,TGTGCCAGCAGCAAAGGGGGGAAGGCTAGCGGGGGCCTCTCTGGGGCCAACGTCCTGACTTTC,CASSKGGKASGGLSGANVLTF
.,.,14,TRBV2,TRBJ2-5,TGTGCCAGCAGTGAGATTAGCGGCAAAGAGACCCAGTACTTC,CASSEISGKETQYF
.,.,13,TRBV6-2/TRBV6-3,TRBJ2-5,TGTGCCAGCAGCCCAAGGAAGACGGAGACCCAGTACTTC,CASSPRKTETQYF
.,.,16,TRBV7-2,TRBJ1-2,TGTGCCAGCAGCTTGCAGGGAAGGGCTTATAACTATGGCTACACCTTC,CASSLQGRAYNYGYTF
.,.,15,TRBV7-9,TRBJ1-3,TGTGCCAGCAGCCCTAGGGGGGGCTCTGGAAACACCATATATTTT,CASSPRGGSGNTIYF
.,.,17,TRBV18,TRBJ1-5,TGTGCCAGCTCACTGGGCCGTATTGGCGGTAGCAATCAGCCCCAGCATTTT,CASSLGRIGGSNQPQHF
.,.,14,TRBV11-2,TRBJ1-2,TGTGCCAGCAGCTTCCACGACAGTAACTATGGCTACACCTTC,CASSFHDSNYGYTF
.,TRBD1,15,TRBV24-1,TRBJ2-2,TGTGCCACCAGTGGCCCGGGACAGGGGACCGGGGAGCTGTTTTTT,CATSGPGQGTGELFF
.,.,12,TRBV6-5,TRBJ1-6,TGTGCCAGCAGCCTCAGAAGCTCACCCCTCCACTTT,CASSLRSSPLHF
.,.,12,TRBV14,TRBJ1-4,TGTGCCAGCAGCCTAACAGGCTCCGAACTGTTTTTT,CASSLTGSELFF
few,TRBD1,16,TRBV15,TRBJ2-3,TGTGCCACCAGCAGCCCGGGACAGGGGGCAGCAGATACGCAGTATTTT,CATSSPGQGAADTQYF
.,TRBD2,19,TRBV6-6,TRBJ2-7,TGTGCCAGCAGTCCTTCACGAGGGCTAGCGGGAGGCAGGGCTGGGGGCCAGTACTTC,CASSPSRGLAGGRAGGQYF
.,.,15,TRBV27,TRBJ2-3,TGTGCCAGCAGTTTCTACCCCGACTATTCTATTACGCAGTATTTT,CASSFYPDYSITQYF
.,.,12,TRBV9,TRBJ2-3,TGTGCCAGCAGCGTAGCCGCAGATACGCAGTATTTT,CASSVAADTQYF
once,.,13,TRBV14,TRBJ1-1,TGTGCCAGCAGCCAATCCCTCGGGGGACGGGCTTTCTTT,CASSQSLGGRAFF
.,.,14,TRBV18,TRBJ1-1,TGTGCCAGCTCACCTACAACAGGAGACACTGAAGCTTTCTTT,CASSPTTGDTEAFF
.,.,15,TRBV19,TRBJ1-5,TGTGCCAGTAGTATTGGGCAGGCGGTGACTCAGCCCCAGCATTTT,CASSIGQAVTQPQHF
.,TRBD1,13,TRBV7-9,TRBJ2-5,TGTGCCGCCGGGACAGGGGGGATGGAGACCCAGTACTTC,CAAGTGGMETQYF
.,.,15,TRBV4-3,TRBJ1-4,TGCGCCAGCAGCCGTGGGGACCTAGAGGTTGAAAAACTGTTTTTT,CASSRGDLEVEKLFF
.,TRBD2,17,TRBV29-1,TRBJ2-1,TGCAGCGTTGATGGCCCCTCGACTAGCGGGGGCTACAATGAGCAGTTCTTC,CSVDGPSTSGGYNEQFF
.,.,15,TRBV7-9,TRBJ1-2,TGTGCCAGCAGCTTAGCAGGGGGAGAAATATATGGCTACACCTTC,CASSLAGGEIYGYTF
.,TRBD1,17,TRBV19,TRBJ2-3,TGTGCCAGTAGTATGCCCCCGGGACAGGGGAACGTAGATACGCAGTATTTT,CASSMPPGQGNVDTQYF
.,TRBD1,22,TRBV19,TRBJ1-5,TGTGCCAGTAGTATACGGACAGGGGGGCTAAGTAACTTAGGGGTGTCCCATCAGCCCCAGCATTTT,CASSIRTGGLSNLGVSHQPQHF
.,TRBD2,16,TRBV13,TRBJ2-3,TGTGCCAGCAGCGCACTAGCGGGGGTAATCGCAGATACGCAGTATTTT,CASSALAGVIADTQYF
.,TRBD1,14,TRBV6-5,TRBJ1-5,TGTGCCAGCAGTCAATCTACAGGGGGTCAGCCCCAGCATTTT,CASSQSTGGQPQHF
.,.,13,TRBV3-1/TRBV3-2,TRBJ1-2,TGTGCCAGCAGCGCCGCCCGGGTGGGTGGCTACACCTTC,CASSAARVGGYTF
.,.,14,TRBV5-1,TRBJ2-7,TGCGCCAGCAGCTTGGCCGGGGGTGACTACGAGCAGTACTTC,CASSLAGGDYEQYF
.,.,13,TRBV19,TRBJ1-1,TGTGCCAGTAGTATTGTAGGGGCAACTGAAGCTTTCTTT,CASSIVGATEAFF
.,.,15,TRBV7-9,TRBJ2-2,TGTGCCAGCAGCTTGAGGGCCCCGAACACCGGGGAGCTGTTTTTT,CASSLRAPNTGELFF
.,.,15,TRBV21-1,TRBJ1-1,TGTGCCAGCAGCAAAGGGACAGGGCGGTCACCTGAAGCTTTCTTT,CASSKGTGRSPEAFF
once,.,17,TRBV5-6,TRBJ2-6,TGTGCCAGCAGCCACCCGGGATCGGGTCACGGGGCCAACGTCCTGACTTTC,CASSHPGSGHGANVLTF
.,.,14,TRBV2,TRBJ2-2,TGTGCCAGCATGTCCGGGGCGAACACCGGGGAGCTGTTTTTT,CASMSGANTGELFF
.,.,14,TRBV14,TRBJ1-1,TGTGCCAGCAGCCAAGAGGGCCCCTACACTGAAGCTTTCTTT,CASSQEGPYTEAFF
.,.,15,TRBV14,TRBJ2-5,TGTGCCAGCAGCCAACTCACTAGTCTTTCGGAGACCCAGTACTTC,CASSQLTSLSETQYF
.,.,11,TRBV20-1,TRBJ1-2,TGCAGTGCGGAAGGGGACAAAATCTCGGACTTC,CSAEGDKISDF
.,.,14,TRBV30,TRBJ1-5,TGTGCCTGGCAAGACAGGACCCTGGATCAGCCCCAGCATTTT,CAWQDRTLDQPQHF
.,TRBD1,14,TRBV20-1,TRBJ1-1,TGCAGTGCTAGTCCGGGACAGGGGACAACTGAAGCTTTCTTT,CSASPGQGTTEAFF
.,.,12,TRBV28,TRBJ2-3,TGTGCCAGCAGCCCCCAAGTAGATACGCAGTATTTT,CASSPQVDTQYF
few,TRBD1,14,TRBV5-1,TRBJ1-5,TGCGCCAGCAGCTTACAGGGGGAAGGTCAGCCCCAGCATTTT,CASSLQGEGQPQHF
.,TRBD2,15,TRBV7-8,TRBJ2-5,TGTGCCAGCAGGCCGCCCGGGGGGGCAAGAGAGACCCAGTACTTC,CASRPPGGARETQYF
.,TRBD1,17,TRBV27,TRBJ1-3,TGTGCCAGCAAGACTACAGGGGGCGCCTTCTCTGGAAACACCATATATTTT,CASKTTGGAFSGNTIYF
.,.,11,TRBV10-2,TRBJ1-1,TGCGCCAGCAGACAAGACACTGAAGCTTTCTTT,CASRQDTEAFF
.,.,14,TRBV9,TRBJ1-1,TGTGCCAGCAGCGTAGACGGGACTACAGTTGAAGCTTTCTTT,CASSVDGTTVEAFF
.,.,14,TRBV6-5,TRBJ1-5,TGTGCCAGCAAACCATCCCCCGACGGCCAGCCCCAGCATTTT,CASKPSPDGQPQHF
.,TRBD1,16,TRBV2,TRBJ1-6,TGTGCCAGCAACGGACAGGGAGATAGGTATAATTCACCCCTCCACTTT,CASNGQGDRYNSPLHF
.,.,15,TRBV7-8,TRBJ1-5,TGTGCCAGCAGCTTGAACCCAGGGGGCAATCAGCCCCAGCATTTT,CASSLNPGGNQPQHF
.,TRBD1,15,TRBV24-1,TRBJ2-3,TGTGCCACCAGTGACCGGACAGGGGCCACAGATACGCAGTATTTT,CATSDRTGATDTQYF
.,.,13,TRBV7-9,TRBJ1-3,TGTGCCAGCAGCTTAATCCCTGGAAACACCATATATTTT,CASSLIPGNTIYF
few,.,11,TRBV29-1,TRBJ1-1,TGCAGCGTTGCCCCCCAGACTGAAGCTTTCTTT,CSVAPQTEAFF
.,.,14,TRBV5-4,TRBJ2-3,TGTGCCAGCAGCTTGGTACCCCAGACAGATACGCAGTATTTT,CASSLVPQTDTQYF
.,TRBD1,15,TRBV6-1,TRBJ1-2,TGTGCCAGCAGTGACCCCGGGACAGGGGACTATGGCTACACCTTC,CASSDPGTGDYGYTF
.,TRBD1,14,TRBV5-1,TRBJ1-4,TGCGCCAGCAGCCAGGGACAGGGAAATGAAAAACTGTTTTTT,CASSQGQGNEKLFF
once,.,14,TRBV4-2,TRBJ1-5,TGTGCCAGCAGCCGAGAACAGGAGGATCAGCCCCAGCATTTT,CASSREQEDQPQHF
.,TRBD1,16,TRBV5-4,TRBJ1-5,TGTGCCAGCAGCTTGGGGGGCGGACAGGGCGGTCAGCCCCAGCATTTT,CASSLGGGQGGQPQHF
.,TRBD1,15,TRBV28,TRBJ1-6,TGTGCCAGCACCTCAACCGGGACAGGATATTCACCCCTCCACTTT,CASTSTGTGYSPLHF
few,TRBD1,16,TRBV5-1,TRBJ1-5,TGCGCCAGCAGCCCCCGTCCGAGGGGGCAAGGGGAGGCCCAGCATTTT,CASSPRPRGQGEAQHF
.,TRBD2,16,TRBV13,TRBJ2-3,TGTGCCAGCAGCTTGCCCCAGCGGGGGGGCGCAGATACGCAGTATTTT,CASSLPQRGGADTQYF
.,TRBD1,13,TRBV6-5,TRBJ1-2,TGTGCCAGCAGCTCAGACAGGGACTATGGCTACACCTTC,CASSSDRDYGYTF
.,TRBD1,13,TRBV30,TRBJ2-7,TGTGCCTGTGGACAGGAAATGACCTACGAGCAGTACTTC,CACGQEMTYEQYF